This T cell receptor (beta chain) stems from a study of blood T cell repertoires in COVID-19 (dated by TCRdb to between 2020 and 2021). Study-level background: The collaborator samples originated in the United States, Italy and Spain and spanned the acute and convalescent phases of COVID-19. The material from the prospective study consisted of cDNA or gDNA derived from T cells, B-cell-depleted T cells, or PBMCs. Subjects who had been exposed to COVID-19, were actively infected with it, or had recovered from it provided the deeply sampled blood TCRbeta repertoires that made up the dataset. The repertoires were released in a freely available public database intended as a resource for research on the immune response to SARS-CoV-2. Samples were obtained from the ongoing ImmuneRACE study (first 160 participants) and from over 1,000 subjects provided by 6 global collaborators. Sample metadata almost always included a de-identified subject ID, COVID-19 status, age in years and sex. HLA class I and class II types, where available, came from metadata supplied by the sample provider rather than from assay-based typing.

The paper as a whole reports these results and caveats: How much clinical and demographic metadata was included differed by source and by participant, and the metadata was provided uncurated.

The immunoSEQ Assay, a bias-controlled multiplex PCR, was used to amplify TCRbeta CDR3 regions from genomic DNA. Per the source publication's procedure: Nucleated cell counts per sample were estimated from amplification of reference gene primers within the assay. To quantify the absolute abundance of each unique TCRbeta CDR3 rearrangement, sequence reads were collapsed and filtered. For each sample, productive Simpson clonality was calculated as the square root of Simpson's diversity index over productive rearrangements. TCRdb stores this immuneACCESS table with in-frame sequences only. Part of the clones is absent; in the studies checked, under half of the shortfall reflects unresolved V genes, and no reason is known for the rest. Clonal size and the V and J genes are those of that table, whereas D and trimming came from the DNA. The sample records about 300,000 clones, roughly 86% of which are singletons. Over 1% of the sample is in the top ten clones.

A word on this clone: No cognate antigen has been identified for it. Base-call qualities are not available, and no considerably larger clone is one nucleotide away.

Collaborating institutions collected whole blood in K2EDTA tubes following their own protocols. For TCRbeta analysis, collaborators shipped samples in one of three forms: frozen whole blood, isolated PBMCs, or DNA extracted from either of those sample types. Germline trimming amounts to 6 bases on V and 7 bases on J, with 9 as the count of junction bases outside the gene matches. The CDR3 runs 14 residues from the cysteine to the phenylalanine. The entry retains the CDR3 DNA only, 42 bases that are in frame from base 1. The CDR1 and CDR2 encoded by the germline V gene are MDHEN and SYDVKM. This sequence uses TRBV28 and TRBJ1-2, with 9 central nucleotides matching TRBD1. The TCR comes from a man in his sixties or seventies with acute or convalescent COVID-19. Sample: peripheral blood. The CDR3 protein: CASRTGTGIGGYTF. In nucleotide form, the sequence is TGTGCCAGCAGAACCGGGACAGGGATCGGTGGCTACACCTTC.